The clone carrying this T cell receptor (beta chain) was seen only once. Its antigen remains unidentified. CDR3 length: 11 residues. Trimming stripped 3 bases from V and 13 bases from J, with 13 bases between. The germline gives CDR1 MDHEN, CDR2 SYDVKM. The data were obtained in a study of shared clonotypes between healthy human individuals. Across the whole study: Three CD4 naive, three CD4 memory, two CD8 naive and one CD8 memory plate were used per donor.

General observations from the study: Relative to clonotypes present in all four donors, those not shared had lower generation probabilities.

In the study's own analysis: With immunoSEQ giving junction-only sequences and no quality scores, filtering differed. The assay was immunoSEQ multiplex PCR, and TCRdb's table has in-frame clones only and misses some. V and J calls plus clone size are reproduced from that table; the DNA served to infer D and trimming. The data contain some 2,100,000 clones, approximately 96% of them singletons. Nashville, Tennessee was home to all donors, each a Caucasian adult. The TCR was taken from a man aged 18 to 29 in good health. Sequences were obtained from naive CD4+ T cells sorted from blood. Subset here: CD45RA+ positively selected. The rearrangement links TRBV28 to TRBJ2-7; D remains unclear. The CDR3 sequence is CASSFGRHLYF. In DNA form, the CDR3 reads TGTGCCAGCAGTTTTGGCAGACACTTATACTTC.